A selection of T cell receptor beta chains follows, all from one sample in a study of sequential checkpoint blockade in melanoma. Sequencing used immunoSEQ multiplex PCR; TCRdb keeps in-frame clones, though not all of them. The sample contains approximately 28,000 clones, 83% of which appear only once. Sequenced here: CD8+ T cells sorted from blood (inferred from file names), sampled from a patient given nivolumab and ipilimumab in sequence. The receptors were sampled from a human donor with melanoma. Each CDR3 is given with its conserved first and last residue. A D gene is named only where the DNA matches it firmly. Size tells how often a clone was seen (once, few, many) or the class of an expanded clone, and some rows leave it out.

-	TRBV10-2	TRBJ1-5	TRBD1	TGCGCCAGCTCCGGGACAGTTAATCAGCCCCAGCATTTT	CASSGTVNQPQHF
-	TRBV19	TRBJ2-1	TRBD2	TGTGCCAGTAGTATCGGGGCGGGGGGGCTAAACGAGCAGTTCTTC	CASSIGAGGLNEQFF
once	TRBV9	TRBJ2-7	TRBD1	TGTGTCGAGAAGGGACAGGGCAACTACGAGCAGTACTTC	CVEKGQGNYEQYF
-	TRBV6-1	TRBJ2-1	-	TGTGCCAGCAGTGATGGAGTCTACAATGAGCGGTTCTTC	CASSDGVYNERFF
-	TRBV6-1	TRBJ1-3	-	TGTGCCAGCAGTGGGACAGTGTCTCTGAGGAACACCATATATTTT	CASSGTVSLRNTIYF
few	TRBV29-1	TRBJ1-6	-	TGCAGCGTTGAAACGGATGTGGGGCCTTATAATTCACCCCTCCACTTT	CSVETDVGPYNSPLHF
-	TRBV28	TRBJ2-7	-	TGTGCCAGCAGTTTATCAGGAACACTCTCCTACGAGCAGTACTTC	CASSLSGTLSYEQYF
few	TRBV28	TRBJ1-6	TRBD1	TGTGCCAGCAGTTTAGGGGACAGGGTTAGTTCACCCCTCCACTTT	CASSLGDRVSSPLHF
-	TRBV7-6	TRBJ2-5	-	TGTGCCAGCAGCTTTGGGGGGAGGCAAGAGACCCAGTACTTC	CASSFGGRQETQYF
-	TRBV29-1	TRBJ1-2	-	TGCAGCGTTGGAGGGGAGGATGGCTACACCTTC	CSVGGEDGYTF
few	TRBV19	TRBJ2-7	-	TGTGCCAGTAGTATAGGGACAGCCTACGAGCAGTACTTC	CASSIGTAYEQYF
-	TRBV4-3	TRBJ2-7	TRBD2	TGCGCCAGCAGCCAAGATCGGGGGGGCCCATACGAGCAGTACTTC	CASSQDRGGPYEQYF
-	TRBV2	TRBJ2-7	-	TGTGCCAGCAGCCCGGACAGCCTAAACTACGAGCAGTACTTC	CASSPDSLNYEQYF
-	TRBV5-8	TRBJ1-3	-	TGTGCCAGCAGCTTAGATCGGACAGTTGGAAACACCATATATTTT	CASSLDRTVGNTIYF
-	TRBV19	TRBJ1-5	-	TGTGCCAGTAGTATAGCCTCCGGGAATCAGCCCCAGCATTTT	CASSIASGNQPQHF
-	TRBV6-4	TRBJ2-1	TRBD2	TGTGCCAGCAGTGACTCGCCGGGAGGGCCCAACAATGAGCAGTTCTTC	CASSDSPGGPNNEQFF
-	TRBV5-8	TRBJ2-7	TRBD2	TGTGCCAGCAGCTTGCTTGGGGGGGGAATTTCCTACGAGCAGTACTTC	CASSLLGGGISYEQYF
few	TRBV19	TRBJ1-5	TRBD1	TGTGCCAGTTCACAGGGGTCTCAGCCCCAGCATTTT	CASSQGSQPQHF
-	TRBV7-9	TRBJ2-1	-	TGTGCCAGCAGCGCCGACCCGGGCAATGAGCAGTTCTTC	CASSADPGNEQFF
-	TRBV10-1	TRBJ1-1	-	TGCGCCAGCAGTGGGGGCGACAGGATAATACGCCGTAACACTGAAGCTTTCTTT	CASSGGDRIIRRNTEAFF
-	TRBV6-5	TRBJ1-1	-	TGTGTTACCTATGGGGGACTAAGCATGAACACTGAAGCTTTCTTT	CVTYGGLSMNTEAFF
-	TRBV11-2	TRBJ2-7	-	TGTGCCAGCAGCTTAGGTACAGGCTCCTACGAGCAGTACTTC	CASSLGTGSYEQYF
-	TRBV7-2	TRBJ2-7	-	TGTGCCAGCAGCTTAGGATTCAGCTACGAGCAGTACTTC	CASSLGFSYEQYF
-	TRBV28	TRBJ1-1	-	TGTGCCAGCAGTTTAAACAGGGAAAGGGGCACTGAAGCTTTCTTT	CASSLNRERGTEAFF
-	TRBV9	TRBJ1-1	TRBD1	TGTGCCAGCAGCGTAGCTGGGGGACAGGAGGCTTTCTTT	CASSVAGGQEAFF
once	TRBV6-5	TRBJ2-7	TRBD2	TGTGCCAGCAGACTAGCGGGAGGGCCGGCCTACGAGCAGTACTTC	CASRLAGGPAYEQYF
-	TRBV6-4	TRBJ1-5	-	TGTGCCAGCAGTGGGGGGGAAAGTCAGCCCCAGCATTTT	CASSGGESQPQHF
few	TRBV7-9	TRBJ2-5	-	TGTGCCATTACCGAGCAGGGCATAGAGTACTTC	CAITEQGIEYF
-	TRBV30	TRBJ2-7	TRBD2	TGTGCCTGGAGTTCGAGCGGGAGCCCCTACAAGCAGTACTTC	CAWSSSGSPYKQYF
once	TRBV6-6	TRBJ2-7	TRBD1	TGTGCCAGCGTCGAGGACAGGGCCTCCTACGAGCAGTACTTC	CASVEDRASYEQYF
-	TRBV19	TRBJ2-1	TRBD2	TGTGCCAGTAGTATCAGCGGGGGGGCCTGGGAGCAGTTCTTC	CASSISGGAWEQFF
-	TRBV5-5	TRBJ2-7	-	TGTGCCAGCAGCCAAGCGTCGCAGGGCGGCTACGAGCAGTACTTC	CASSQASQGGYEQYF
-	TRBV6-5	TRBJ2-1	TRBD2	TGTGCCAGCAAGGCTAGCGGGAGTGTTGATGAGCAGTTCTTC	CASKASGSVDEQFF
-	TRBV28	TRBJ2-7	-	TGTGCCAGCAGTTTATCCGGTACCTACGAGCAGTACTTC	CASSLSGTYEQYF
-	TRBV28	TRBJ2-4	TRBD2	TGTGCCAGCAGTTTTGCTAGCGGTCTAGCCAAAAACATTCAGTACTTC	CASSFASGLAKNIQYF
-	TRBV7-9	TRBJ1-1	-	TGTGCCAGCAGTTCAGGGTGGGCGGCTGAAGCTTTCTTT	CASSSGWAAEAFF
-	TRBV6-6	TRBJ1-1	-	TGTGCCAGCAGTCCTGAATCGACAGCCTACACTGAAGCTTTCTTT	CASSPESTAYTEAFF
-	TRBV27	TRBJ2-1	TRBD2	TGTGCCAGCAGTTCGCAGGAGGGGAGGGCCCACCACAATGAGCAGTTCTTC	CASSSQEGRAHHNEQFF
once	TRBV7-2	TRBJ1-1	TRBD1	TGTGCCAGCAGCTGGGGACAGGGGCACACTGAAGCTTTCTTT	CASSWGQGHTEAFF
-	TRBV7-6	TRBJ2-7	-	TGTGCCACCTCCCCCGGGGGTTACGAGCAGTACTTC	CATSPGGYEQYF
-	TRBV29-1	TRBJ1-1	-	TGCAGCTTACGAGAGAACACTGAAGCTTTCTTT	CSLRENTEAFF
few	TRBV16	TRBJ1-4	-	TGTGCCAGCAGCCGTGTAACCATGCGGGAACTGTTTTTT	CASSRVTMRELFF
-	TRBV19	TRBJ2-7	TRBD2	TGTGCCAGTAGTATTTCGCTAGCGGGAGGCGAGCAGTACTTC	CASSISLAGGEQYF
-	TRBV27	TRBJ1-2	TRBD1	TGTGCCAGCAGTCCAACAGGGGGTGCTGGCTATGGCTACACCTTC	CASSPTGGAGYGYTF
once	TRBV15	TRBJ2-5	TRBD2	TGTGCCACCAGCAGATTGTCCGCGGGGGGAGGACTGTACCAAGAGACCCAGTACTTC	CATSRLSAGGGLYQETQYF
-	TRBV18	TRBJ2-3	-	TGTGCCAGCTCCCCACAGCTAAAAGCGGATGGCACAGATACGCAGTATTTT	CASSPQLKADGTDTQYF
-	TRBV4-2	TRBJ1-1	TRBD1	TGTGCCAGTCACAGGGGGCAAGATACTGAAGCTTTCTTT	CASHRGQDTEAFF
once	TRBV12-5	TRBJ2-1	-	TGTGCTAGTGGTTACCAACGGGAGCAGTTCTTC	CASGYQREQFF
-	TRBV19	TRBJ2-7	TRBD2	TGTGCCAGTAGTATAGTTGGGACTACCTACGAGCAGTACTTC	CASSIVGTTYEQYF
-	TRBV7-2	TRBJ2-1	TRBD1	TGTGCCAGCAGCCCTGGGACAGTCCGAGCTCGGGAAGAGCAGTTCTTC	CASSPGTVRAREEQFF
-	TRBV19	TRBJ1-1	-	TGTGCCAGTAGTATCTTAGGTTACGGGTTGGTTTCCACTGAAGCTTTCTTT	CASSILGYGLVSTEAFF
-	TRBV7-6	TRBJ2-2	-	TGTGCCAGCAGCTTAGGCAGGGTTGCCGGGGAGCTGTTTTTT	CASSLGRVAGELFF
-	TRBV7-9	TRBJ1-1	-	TGTGCCAGCAGTCAAGACAGATCTGGAGCTTTCTTT	CASSQDRSGAFF
-	TRBV29-1	TRBJ1-2	-	TGCAGCGTTGAAGAAGGCGGAGGTTCTGGCTACACCTTC	CSVEEGGGSGYTF
-	TRBV11-2	TRBJ2-7	-	TGTGCCAGCAGCTTAGTAGTTCCCCACGAGCAGTACTTC	CASSLVVPHEQYF
-	TRBV19	TRBJ1-1	-	TGTGCCAGTACCCACCCCCGGGGTGGAGCTTTCTTT	CASTHPRGGAFF
-	TRBV7-3	TRBJ2-1	TRBD2	TGTGCCAGCAGCTTAGGCGGGGGGGGGAATGAGCAGTTCTTC	CASSLGGGGNEQFF